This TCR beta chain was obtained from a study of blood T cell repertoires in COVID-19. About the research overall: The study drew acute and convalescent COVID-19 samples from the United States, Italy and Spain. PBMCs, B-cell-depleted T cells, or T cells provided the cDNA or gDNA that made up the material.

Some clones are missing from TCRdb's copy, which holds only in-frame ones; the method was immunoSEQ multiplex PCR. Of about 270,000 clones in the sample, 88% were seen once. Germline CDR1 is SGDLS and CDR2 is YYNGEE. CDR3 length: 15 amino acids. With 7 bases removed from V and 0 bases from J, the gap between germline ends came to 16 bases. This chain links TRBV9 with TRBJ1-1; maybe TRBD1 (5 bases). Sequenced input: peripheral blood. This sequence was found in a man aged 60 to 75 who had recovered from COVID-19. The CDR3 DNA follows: TGTGCCAGCGGCCCGCCAGGGTGGATGAACACTGAAGCTTTCTTT. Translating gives CASGPPGWMNTEAFF.